These 4 T cell receptor beta chains were all obtained from the same sample, sequenced in a study of T cells in Graves' hyperthyroidism and ophthalmopathy. RNA transcripts gave rise to amplified TCR beta CDR3 regions. A set of HTBI primers served as the primers for a first-round RT-PCR of the TCR CDR3. MiXCR was run by TCRdb on the multiplex PCR reads, yielding one entry per CDR3 protein. The sample carries 500,000 to 650,000 distinct CDR3 sequences, about 20% recorded once. The sample taken for sequencing was blood. The source of these receptors is a middle-aged man with Graves' ophthalmopathy.

In this sample, this clonotype turned up many times. This sequence joins TRBV20-1 and TRBJ2-5, with 9 bases lining up with TRBD1. The length of the CDR3 is 14 residues. Germline CDR1 DFQATT, CDR2 SNEGSKA (reference sequence). Trimming cost V 3 bases and J 5 bases; bases outside gene matches: 7. The CDR3 spells CSASQQGAWETQYF. CDR3 DNA: TGCAGTGCTAGCCAACAGGGGGCTTGGGAGACCCAGTACTTC.

This clonotype has a handful of counts. The chain is built from TRBV10-3 and TRBJ2-5; D is unresolved. V lost 3 bases and J lost 0, with 8 bases in between. Germline-derived CDR1 and CDR2 are ENHRY and SYGVKD. This CDR3 region has 14 residues. CDR3 DNA: TGTGCCATCAGTGATCCGGGTTACCAAGAGACCCAGTACTTC. It specifies CAISDPGYQETQYF.

The chain is built from TRBV6-1 and TRBJ2-7; a possible D gene is TRBD2 (6 bases). Germline V gives CDR1 MNHNS, CDR2 SASEGT. This CDR3 comprises 14 residues. The V gene lost 7 bases and the J gene lost 2 bases, with 15 bases spanning the gap. The CDR3 spells CASNTGGGAYEQYF. The CDR3 DNA is TGTGCCAGCAACACCGGGGGTGGCGCCTACGAGCAGTACTTC.

This clonotype appeared a few times. This rearrangement joins TRBV6-1 to TRBJ1-3; 7 bases agree with TRBD1. Germline assignment: CDR1 MNHNS and CDR2 SASEGT. The J segment lost 0 bases and the V segment lost 8 bases, leaving 10 bases of the junction unmatched. The CDR3 extends over 16 amino acids. CDR3 in amino acids: CASLSGQANSGNTIYF. In DNA form, the CDR3 reads TGTGCCAGCTTGAGTGGACAGGCGAACTCTGGAAACACCATATATTTT.